The clone carrying this T cell receptor beta chain was seen ten or more times. The CDR3 length is 15 residues. V shed 0 bases and J shed 0 bases, with 4 bases lying between them. CDR1 is SGHRS, CDR2 YFSETQ, per germline. This entry comes from a study of blood T cell repertoires in COVID-19. Some clones are missing from TCRdb's copy, which holds only in-frame ones; the method was immunoSEQ multiplex PCR. The sample lists approximately 250,000 clones, about 83% occurring once. V usage is TRBV5-1 and J usage is TRBJ1-6; no clear D gene. This TCR derives from a woman over 75 with COVID-19, enrolled during active disease. Specimen: peripheral blood. For the CDR3, the DNA is TGCGCCAGCAGCTTGGTACTCTCCTATAATTCACCCCTCCACTTT. It yields the protein CASSLVLSYNSPLHF.